What follows is one T cell receptor beta chain and its context. The antigen is not known. Measured with immunoSEQ multiplex PCR; TCRdb has only the in-frame clones, and not every one. In the table there are some 120,000 clones, 85% to 90% of which are singletons. This entry is derived from a study of T cell responses to AZD1222 COVID-19 vaccine. The junction had 8 bases not matched to a gene; V was cut back by 3 bases and J by 2 bases. Germline CDR1 is SGHRS and CDR2 is YFSETQ. CDR3 length equals 16 residues. Findings and caveats of the study: Spike-specific TCRs gained breadth and depth after people received two AZD1222 doses.

This clonotype originated in an adult in good health. The V gene is TRBV5-1, the J gene TRBJ2-5; TRBD2 agrees at 9 bases. The input for sequencing was peripheral blood, taken on day 0 of AZD1222 vaccination. CDR3 DNA sequence: TGCGCCAGCAGCTCGTCGATTAGCGGGAGACAAGAGACCCAGTACTTC. Amino acid sequence: CASSSSISGRQETQYF.